The 18 T cell receptor beta chains given below trace back to one sample, sequenced in a study of metastatic and nonmetastatic thyroid tumors. TCRdb reprocessed the PCR reads via MiXCR. The repertoire holds approximately 40,000 clones, with approximately 44% as singletons. Nobody among the patients had been given any treatment before thyroid surgery. Material: tumor tissue. The receptors shown here come from a male donor with papillary thyroid cancer or a benign thyroid nodule (not recorded which). Some clones in this sample may be carry-over from other donors' samples.

This sequence joins TRBV7-6 and TRBJ2-1; 9 positions agree with TRBD1. The CDR3 contains 17 residues. Germline V gene lookup returns CDR1 SGHVS and CDR2 FNYEAQ. V dropped 3 bases and J dropped 4; count of bases not matched to a gene: 10. The CDR3 DNA is TGTGCCAGCAGCTTGTCAGGGGGACAGGGAATGTACAATGAGCAGTTCTTC. Its protein is CASSLSGGQGMYNEQFF.

J is TRBJ1-4 and V is TRBV5-6; 11 bases are shared with TRBD1. V lost 4 bases to trimming and J lost 0 bases; unmatched junction nucleotides: 5. The germline gives CDR1 SGHDT, CDR2 YYEEEE. This CDR3 comprises 17 residues. CDR3 sequence reads: CASSTGQGAPTNEKLFF. The CDR3 DNA sequence: TGTGCCAGCAGCACCGGACAGGGGGCGCCAACTAATGAAAAACTGTTTTTT. Full variable domain (rest looked up from reference TRBV5-6 and TRBJ1-4): DAGVTQSPTHLIKTRGQQVTLRCSPKSGHDTVSWYQQALGQGPQFIFQYYEEEERQRGNFPDRFSGHQFPNYSSELNVNALLLGDSALYLCASSTGQGAPTNEKLFFGSGTQLSVL.

The genes are TRBV30 and TRBJ2-1; 10 nucleotides agree with TRBD2. Germline lookup yields CDR1 GTSNPN and CDR2 SVGIG (reference sequence). Germline trimming cut 5 bases from V and 4 bases from J; bases unmatched to any gene: 8. The CDR3 totals 15 residues. CDR3 residues: CAWGKIAGGYNEQFF. The CDR3 DNA reads TGTGCCTGGGGTAAAATAGCGGGGGGATACAATGAGCAGTTCTTC.

This clone was counted a few times. The chain employs TRBV12-3 or TRBV12-4 and TRBJ2-5; 11 nucleotides agree with TRBD2. V dropped 3 bases and J dropped 5; count of bases not matched to a gene: 11. The CDR3 is made up of 17 amino acids. The CDR3 coding sequence is TGTGCCAGCAGTTTGGGGGTTAGCGGGAGGGCCGACGAGACCCAGTACTTC. Its protein is CASSLGVSGRADETQYF.

The V call is TRBV28, the J call TRBJ1-5; no definite D call. The CDR3 runs to 12 residues. CDR1 is MDHEN and CDR2 is SYDVKM in the germline V gene. The V end lost 7 bases, the J end lost 3 bases, and 7 bases lay between the germline ends. The CDR3 here is CASTRNNQPQHF. The CDR3 DNA reads as TGTGCCAGCACCCGGAACAATCAGCCCCAGCATTTT.

The CDR3 sequence: CATSAGTGIRPYEQYF. CDR3 in DNA: TGTGCCACCAGCGCCGGGACAGGGATTCGTCCCTACGAGCAGTACTTC. The V and J genes are TRBV15 and TRBJ2-7, with 9 bases that match TRBD1. V lost 5 bases, J lost 2 bases, and 10 bases stayed unmatched. The CDR3 sequence is 16 residues long. CDR1 is LNHNV and CDR2 is YYDKDF in the germline V gene (reference sequence).

This clone appeared a few times. The chain uses TRBV11-3 and TRBJ2-7, with 7 bases fitting TRBD2. This CDR3 comprises 15 residues. The trim removed 3 bases at V and 2 bases at J, leaving 7 bases unmatched. Germline CDR1 SGHNT, CDR2 YENEEA. CDR3 sequence reads: CASSFRGEGAYEQYF. The CDR3 DNA sequence: TGTGCCAGCAGCTTCCGCGGGGAGGGTGCCTACGAGCAGTACTTC.

This clone is medium-sized by share. The chain links TRBV19 to TRBJ2-7; 7 bases line up with TRBD1. The CDR3 loop spans 12 amino acids. Per germline, CDR1 LNHDA and CDR2 SQIVND (reference sequence). V dropped 6 bases and J dropped 3; count of bases not matched to a gene: 2. CDR3 in amino acids: CASRGDSYEQYF. In DNA form, the CDR3 reads TGTGCCAGTAGAGGGGACAGCTACGAGCAGTACTTC.

This clone was detected a few times. An end of the junction differs from the germline gene, which may be a read error. The sample contains more than one DNA sequence encoding this CDR3. The gene calls are TRBV27 and TRBJ2-1; TRBD2 agrees at 12 bases. Germline CDR1 reads MNHEY; CDR2 reads SMNVEV (reference sequence). The CDR3 runs 15 residues. The CDR3 sequence is CASSSTATGLAGQFF. For the CDR3, the DNA is TGTGCCAGTAGTTCAACGGCTACGGGACTAGCGGGGCAGTTCTTC.

The rearrangement joins TRBV11-2 to TRBJ2-7; 9 bases map to TRBD2. Germline-derived CDR1 and CDR2 are SGHAT and FQNNGV. The CDR3 contains 15 residues. J was trimmed by 0 bases and V by 1 base; bases with no gene match: 1. CDR3 in DNA: TGTGCCAGCAGCTTAGTACTAGCGGGCTCCTACGAGCAGTACTTC. It translates to CASSLVLAGSYEQYF. The full variable domain, rest sourced from reference TRBV11-2 and TRBJ2-7, is EAGVAQSPRYKIIEKRQSVAFWCNPISGHATLYWYQQILGQGPKLLIQFQNNGVVDDSQLPKDRFSAERLKGVDSTLKIQPAKLEDSAVYLCASSLVLAGSYEQYFGPGTRLTVT.

This clone was seen a handful of times. J is TRBJ1-2 and V is TRBV6-5; TRBD1 might be the D (6 bases). V shed 4 bases and J shed 6 bases, with 15 bases lying between them. The CDR3 has 14 amino acids. Germline assignment: CDR1 MNHEY and CDR2 SVGAGI. The CDR3 is CASSSQGGSDGYTF. For the CDR3, the DNA is TGTGCCAGCAGTTCACAGGGTGGAAGTGATGGCTACACCTTC.

This clone was seen a few times. V and J are TRBV6-1 and TRBJ2-6; the match to TRBD2 covers 13 bases. The J segment lost 3 bases and the V segment lost 8 bases, leaving 4 bases of the junction unmatched. The length of the CDR3 is 16 residues. Germline-derived CDR1 and CDR2 are MNHNS and SASEGT. In DNA form, the CDR3 reads TGTGCCAGCTCCGGACTAGCGGGAGATGGGGCCAACGTCCTGACTTTC. Protein: CASSGLAGDGANVLTF.

This clone was observed a few times. This sequence joins TRBV11-2 and TRBJ1-2; D not resolved. Germline V CDR1 and CDR2: SGHAT, FQNNGV. V was trimmed by 1 base and J by 0 bases, leaving 6 bases between them. CDR3 length: 14 amino acids. The CDR3 DNA reads TGTGCCAGCAGCTTAGGTCCCACTAACTATGGCTACACCTTC. Its protein product is CASSLGPTNYGYTF. The full variable domain, completed using reference TRBV11-2 and TRBJ1-2, is EAGVAQSPRYKIIEKRQSVAFWCNPISGHATLYWYQQILGQGPKLLIQFQNNGVVDDSQLPKDRFSAERLKGVDSTLKIQPAKLEDSAVYLCASSLGPTNYGYTFGSGTRLTVV.

This chain joins TRBV20-1 and TRBJ2-7; TRBD1 agrees at 7 bases. The CDR3 extends over 12 amino acids. The junction had 5 bases not matched to a gene; V was cut back by 6 bases and J by 3 bases. Germline V gene lookup returns CDR1 DFQATT and CDR2 SNEGSKA (reference sequence). Here the CDR3 DNA reads TGCAGTGCCATAGGGGACAGCTACGAGCAGTACTTC. Translated, it gives CSAIGDSYEQYF.

This chain joins TRBV5-1 and TRBJ1-2, with TRBD1 matching over 10 bases. The CDR3 is made up of 14 amino acids. Germline values: CDR1 SGHRS, CDR2 YFSETQ. Unmatched junction bases numbered 8, after V lost 4 bases and J lost 8 bases. Here the CDR3 reads CASSGGQGVMGYTF. CDR3 coding DNA: TGCGCCAGCAGCGGTGGACAGGGGGTGATGGGCTACACCTTC.

The V and J genes are TRBV11-2 and TRBJ1-6, with 9 bases matching TRBD1. The J call may be mistaken, given a closer DNA end match to TRBJ1-1. The CDR3 totals 14 residues. Germline lookup yields CDR1 SGHAT and CDR2 FQNNGV. The CDR3 region has the DNA TGTGCCAGCAGCTCACCACAGGGGGCGCGTAAAGCTTTCTTT. This codes for CASSSPQGARKAFF.

In regard to this clone: Germline and junction disagree at one end, which may indicate a read error. The chain uses TRBV20-1 and TRBJ2-7; D gene ambiguous. CDR1 DFQATT and CDR2 SNEGSKA come from the germline V gene (reference sequence). This CDR3 spans 11 amino acids. The CDR3 bases are TGCAGTGTTAGAACCGATTACGAGCAGTACTTC. It encodes CSVRTDYEQYF.

The sample holds a few counts of this clone. The chain couples TRBV24-1 to TRBJ1-5; D ambiguous. V was trimmed by 6 bases and J by 2 bases, leaving 10 bases between them. The germline CDR1 and CDR2 sequences are KGHDR and SFDVKD. This CDR3 has 14 amino acids. The CDR3 is CATSRGGGNQPQHF. Written as DNA, the CDR3 is TGTGCCACCAGTCGGGGAGGAGGCAATCAGCCCCAGCATTTT.